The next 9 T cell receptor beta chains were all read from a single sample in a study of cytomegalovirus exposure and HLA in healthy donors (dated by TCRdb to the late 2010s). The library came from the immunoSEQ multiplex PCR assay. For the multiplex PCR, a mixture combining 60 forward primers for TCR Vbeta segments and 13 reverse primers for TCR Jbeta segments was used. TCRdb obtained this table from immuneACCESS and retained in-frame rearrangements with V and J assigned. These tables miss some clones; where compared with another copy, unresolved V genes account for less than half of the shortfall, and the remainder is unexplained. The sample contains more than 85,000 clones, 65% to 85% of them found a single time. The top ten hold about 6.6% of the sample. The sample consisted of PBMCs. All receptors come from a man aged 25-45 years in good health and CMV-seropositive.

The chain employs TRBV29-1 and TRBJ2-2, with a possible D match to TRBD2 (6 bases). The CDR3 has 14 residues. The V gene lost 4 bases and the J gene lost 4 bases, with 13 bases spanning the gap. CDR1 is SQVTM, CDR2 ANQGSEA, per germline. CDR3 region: CSVGGLDRTGELFF. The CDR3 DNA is TGCAGCGTTGGGGGACTCGACCGCACCGGGGAGCTGTTTTTT.

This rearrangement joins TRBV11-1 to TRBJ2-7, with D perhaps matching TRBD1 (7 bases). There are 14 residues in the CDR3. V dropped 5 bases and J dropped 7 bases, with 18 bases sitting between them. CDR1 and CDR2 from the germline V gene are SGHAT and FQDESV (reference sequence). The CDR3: CASSNIDPGGEQYF. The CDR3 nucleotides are TGTGCCAGCAGCAATATCGACCCAGGGGGGGAGCAGTACTTC.

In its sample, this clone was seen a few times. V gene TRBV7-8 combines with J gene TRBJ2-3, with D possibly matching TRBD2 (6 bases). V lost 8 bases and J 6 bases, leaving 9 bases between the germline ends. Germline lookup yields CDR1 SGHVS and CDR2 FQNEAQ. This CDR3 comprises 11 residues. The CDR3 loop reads CASGGSDTQYF. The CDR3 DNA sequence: TGTGCCAGCGGAGGGTCGGATACGCAGTATTTT.

For the CDR3, the DNA is TGTGCCAGCAGCTTACGCCCAGCCAGAGGGGGCCGGGAGACCCAGTACTTC. Its translation is CASSLRPARGGRETQYF. The rearrangement links TRBV5-6 to TRBJ2-5; 7 nucleotides line up with TRBD1. The germline V gene has CDR1 SGHDT and CDR2 YYEEEE. There are 17 residues in the CDR3. V was pared by 2 bases and J by 5 bases, with 15 bases of the junction left unmatched.

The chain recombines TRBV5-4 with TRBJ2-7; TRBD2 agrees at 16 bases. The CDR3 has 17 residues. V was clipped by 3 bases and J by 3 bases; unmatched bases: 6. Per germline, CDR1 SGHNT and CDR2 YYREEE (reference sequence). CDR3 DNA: TGTGCCAGCAGCTCGGGACTAGCGGGGGGGCCCGGCTACGAGCAGTACTTC. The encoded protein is CASSSGLAGGPGYEQYF.

CDR3 DNA sequence: TGTGCCAGCAACCCAGGGACTAGCGGGGGGGCCGGGGCCGGGGAGCTGTTTTTT. It yields the protein CASNPGTSGGAGAGELFF. The genes are TRBV2 and TRBJ2-2; 16 nucleotides agree with TRBD2. Germline V gene lookup returns CDR1 SNHLY and CDR2 FYNNEI. The CDR3 sequence is 18 residues long. The V gene end was trimmed by 7 bases and the J gene end by 6 bases; junction bases not matched to a gene: 11.

The chain's CDR3 is CASSYSPDYFSYEQYF. As DNA, the CDR3 is TGTGCCAGCAGTTACTCCCCGGACTATTTCTCCTACGAGCAGTACTTC. The chain employs TRBV6-6 and TRBJ2-7; possibly TRBD2 for D (6 bases). The ends were cut back, 0 bases at V and 0 bases at J, with 12 bases in the middle. CDR1 and CDR2 (germline): MNHNY, SVGAGI (reference sequence). The CDR3 is 16 amino acids.

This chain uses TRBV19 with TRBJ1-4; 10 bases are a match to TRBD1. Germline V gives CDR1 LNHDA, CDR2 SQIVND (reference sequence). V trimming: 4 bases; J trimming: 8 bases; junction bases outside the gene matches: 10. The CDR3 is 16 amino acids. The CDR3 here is CASSTGRDRGGEKLFF. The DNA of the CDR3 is TGTGCCAGTAGTACAGGCCGGGACAGGGGAGGCGAAAAACTGTTTTTT.

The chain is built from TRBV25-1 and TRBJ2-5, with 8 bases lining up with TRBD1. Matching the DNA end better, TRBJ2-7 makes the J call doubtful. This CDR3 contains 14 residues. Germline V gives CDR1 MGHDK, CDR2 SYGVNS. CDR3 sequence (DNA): TGTGCCAGCAGTGATGGACAGGGACCCTACGAGCAGTACTTC. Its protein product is CASSDGQGPYEQYF.